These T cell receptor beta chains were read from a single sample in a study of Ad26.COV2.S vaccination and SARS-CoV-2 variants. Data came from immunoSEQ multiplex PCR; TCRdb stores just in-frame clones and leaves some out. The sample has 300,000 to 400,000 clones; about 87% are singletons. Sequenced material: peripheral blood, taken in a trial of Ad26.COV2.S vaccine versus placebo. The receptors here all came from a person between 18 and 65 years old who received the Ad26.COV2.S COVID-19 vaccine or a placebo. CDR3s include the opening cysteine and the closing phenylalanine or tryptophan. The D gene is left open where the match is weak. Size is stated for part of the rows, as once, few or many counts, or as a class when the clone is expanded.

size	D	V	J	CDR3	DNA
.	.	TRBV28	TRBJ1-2	CASLHRGPGTF	TGTGCCAGCCTACACCGTGGGCCTGGCACCTTC
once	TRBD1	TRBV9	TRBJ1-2	CASRAGGRQGIGYGYTF	TGTGCCAGCAGGGCAGGGGGGAGACAGGGGATCGGCTATGGCTACACCTTC
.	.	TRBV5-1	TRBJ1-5	CASSLDQSNQPQHF	TGCGCCAGCAGCTTGGATCAGTCTAATCAGCCCCAGCATTTT
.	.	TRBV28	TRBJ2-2	CASSLGVKWEYTGELFF	TGTGCCAGCAGCCTCGGCGTAAAGTGGGAGTACACCGGGGAGCTGTTTTTT
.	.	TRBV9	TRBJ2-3	CASSPHGEEPDTQYF	TGTGCCAGCAGCCCCCATGGGGAAGAGCCAGATACGCAGTATTTT
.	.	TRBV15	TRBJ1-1	CATSRDGLNTEAFF	TGTGCCACCAGCAGAGATGGACTGAACACTGAAGCTTTCTTT
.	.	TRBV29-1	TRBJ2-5	CSGRDAGETQYF	TGCAGCGGCAGAGACGCGGGGGAGACCCAGTACTTC
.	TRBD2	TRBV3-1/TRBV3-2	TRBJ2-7	CASSHHGDGGGYEQYF	TGTGCCAGCAGCCACCATGGGGACGGGGGAGGGTACGAGCAGTACTTC
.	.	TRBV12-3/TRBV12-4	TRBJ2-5	CASSLLDRETQYF	TGTGCCAGCAGTTTACTGGATCGTGAGACCCAGTACTTC
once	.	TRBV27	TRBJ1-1	CASSPAENTEAFF	TGTGCCAGCAGTCCAGCAGAGAACACTGAAGCTTTCTTT
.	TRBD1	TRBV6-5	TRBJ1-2	CASSPQGGQYYGYTF	TGTGCCAGCAGCCCCCAGGGGGGGCAGTACTATGGCTACACCTTC
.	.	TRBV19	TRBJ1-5	CASSTPGTYSNQPQHF	TGTGCCAGTAGTACACCCGGGACCTATAGCAATCAGCCCCAGCATTTT
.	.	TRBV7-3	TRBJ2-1	CASKPGQGTYNEQFF	TGTGCCAGCAAACCAGGGCAGGGCACCTACAATGAGCAGTTCTTC
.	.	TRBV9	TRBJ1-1	CASSSRDTKNTEAFF	TGTGCCAGCAGCAGCCGGGACACCAAGAACACTGAAGCTTTCTTT
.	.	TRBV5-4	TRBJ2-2	CATHLGVANTGELFF	TGTGCCACCCATCTCGGGGTGGCTAATACCGGGGAGCTGTTTTTT
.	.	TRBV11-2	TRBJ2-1	CASSLDLTQEQFF	TGTGCCAGCAGCTTAGATCTAACACAAGAGCAGTTCTTC
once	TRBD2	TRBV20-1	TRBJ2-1	CSASLRGGSYNEQFF	TGCAGTGCTAGTTTGCGGGGGGGCTCCTACAATGAGCAGTTCTTC
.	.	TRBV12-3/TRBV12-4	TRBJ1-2	CASNKGGEGYTF	TGTGCCAGCAACAAAGGGGGGGAGGGCTACACCTTC
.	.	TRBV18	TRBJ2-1	CASSHERGTYNEQFF	TGTGCCAGCTCACATGAACGGGGTACCTACAATGAGCAGTTCTTC
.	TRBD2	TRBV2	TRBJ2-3	CASRLAPSTDTQYF	TGTGCCAGCAGACTAGCGCCTAGCACAGATACGCAGTATTTT
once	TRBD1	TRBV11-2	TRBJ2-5	CASSSWTGDQETQYF	TGTGCCAGCAGCTCCTGGACAGGGGACCAAGAGACCCAGTACTTC
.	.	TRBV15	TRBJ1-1	CATSRDIGEAFF	TGTGCCACCAGCAGAGATATTGGTGAAGCTTTCTTT
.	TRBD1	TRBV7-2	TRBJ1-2	CASSLIGQGNYGYTF	TGTGCCAGCAGCTTAATTGGACAGGGAAACTATGGCTACACCTTC
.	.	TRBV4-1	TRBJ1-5	CASSQGGGRNQPQHF	TGCGCCAGCAGCCAAGGAGGGGGGCGCAATCAGCCCCAGCATTTT
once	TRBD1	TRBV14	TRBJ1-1	CASSRRTGGGNTEAFF	TGTGCCAGCAGCCGAAGGACAGGGGGTGGGAACACTGAAGCTTTCTTT
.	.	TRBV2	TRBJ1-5	CASSDRDPYSNQPQHF	TGTGCCAGCAGCGACCGGGACCCTTATAGCAATCAGCCCCAGCATTTT
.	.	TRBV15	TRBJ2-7	CATSRLKSTHEQYF	TGTGCCACCAGCAGGTTAAAGTCCACCCACGAGCAGTACTTC
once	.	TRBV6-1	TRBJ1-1	CASSQPVGMNTEAFF	TGTGCCAGCAGCCAGCCCGTCGGGATGAACACTGAAGCTTTCTTT
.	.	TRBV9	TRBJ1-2	CASSVARASNYGYTF	TGTGCCAGCAGCGTAGCAAGAGCGAGTAACTATGGCTACACCTTC
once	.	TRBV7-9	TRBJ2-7	CASSPIFGQEPNSYEQYF	TGTGCCAGCAGCCCAATTTTCGGACAAGAACCGAATTCCTACGAGCAGTACTTC
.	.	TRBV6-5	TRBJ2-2	CASSWGRPRGELFF	TGTGCCAGCAGTTGGGGCCGACCTAGGGGGGAGCTGTTTTTT
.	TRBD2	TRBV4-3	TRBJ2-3	CASSHRLAGEITDTQYF	TGCGCCAGCAGCCACCGCCTGGCGGGGGAAATCACAGATACGCAGTATTTT
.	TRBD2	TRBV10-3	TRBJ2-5	CAISSGTSEKTQYF	TGTGCCATCAGTTCCGGGACTAGCGAAAAGACCCAGTACTTC
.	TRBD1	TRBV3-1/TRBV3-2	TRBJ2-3	CASSYTGADTQYF	TGTGCCAGCAGCTATACAGGGGCAGATACGCAGTATTTT
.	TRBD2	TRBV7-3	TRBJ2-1	CASSLAGTSSYNEQFF	TGTGCCAGCAGCCTAGCGGGGACTAGCTCCTACAATGAGCAGTTCTTC
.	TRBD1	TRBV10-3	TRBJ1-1	CAISGDRGVTEAFF	TGTGCCATCAGTGGGGACAGGGGTGTCACTGAAGCTTTCTTT
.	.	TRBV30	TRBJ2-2	CAWSTMANTGELFF	TGTGCCTGGAGTACAATGGCTAACACCGGGGAGCTGTTTTTT
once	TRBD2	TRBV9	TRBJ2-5	CASSPSGPITSETQYF	TGTGCCAGCAGCCCTAGCGGTCCAATTACCTCGGAGACCCAGTACTTC
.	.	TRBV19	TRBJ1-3	CASSITGSWNTIYF	TGTGCCAGTAGTATAACAGGGAGTTGGAACACCATATATTTT
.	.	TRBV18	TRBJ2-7	CASSPPSKGEQYF	TGTGCCAGCTCACCACCTTCGAAGGGAGAGCAGTACTTC
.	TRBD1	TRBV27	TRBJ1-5	CASSSGTGINQPQHF	TGTGCCAGCAGTTCAGGGACAGGGATAAATCAGCCCCAGCATTTT
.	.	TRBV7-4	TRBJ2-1	CASSLVAALRAHEQFF	TGTGCCAGCAGCTTAGTAGCGGCCCTGAGGGCCCATGAGCAGTTCTTC
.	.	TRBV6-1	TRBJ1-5	CASSDVSGNQPQHF	TGTGCCAGCAGTGACGTATCTGGGAACCAGCCCCAGCATTTT
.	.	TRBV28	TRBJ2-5	CGVGGQETQYF	TGTGGCGTGGGGGGACAAGAGACCCAGTACTTC
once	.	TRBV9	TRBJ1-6	CASSTAGGSSPLHF	TGTGCCAGCAGCACAGCGGGGGGGTCCTCTCCCCTCCACTTT
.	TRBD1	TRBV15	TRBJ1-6	CATSRGTGNSPLHF	TGTGCCACCAGCAGGGGGACAGGCAATTCACCCCTCCACTTT
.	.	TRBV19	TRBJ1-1	CASMRRGARITEAFF	TGTGCCAGTATGAGGAGGGGCGCCCGGATTACTGAAGCTTTCTTT
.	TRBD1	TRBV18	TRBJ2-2	CASSPGQGHTGELFF	TGTGCCAGCTCACCCGGACAGGGTCATACCGGGGAGCTGTTTTTT
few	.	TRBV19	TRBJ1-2	CASSIDRSYGYTF	TGTGCCAGTAGTATTGACAGGAGCTATGGCTACACCTTC
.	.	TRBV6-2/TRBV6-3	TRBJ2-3	CASSYDIATDTQYF	TGTGCCAGCAGTTATGATATAGCCACAGATACGCAGTATTTT
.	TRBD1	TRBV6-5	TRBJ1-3	CASSYSKGAYGNTIYF	TGTGCCAGCAGTTACTCGAAGGGGGCGTATGGAAACACCATATATTTT
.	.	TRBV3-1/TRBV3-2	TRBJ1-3	CASSSIASPGNTIYF	TGTGCCAGCAGCTCCATAGCAAGCCCTGGAAACACCATATATTTT